Each of the 16 T cell receptor beta chains below was sequenced from the same sample in a study of neurological immune-mediated disorders. Each CDR3 protein gets one entry after TCRdb re-called the 5' RACE reads with MiXCR. The sample comprises just under 45,000 distinct CDR3 sequences, roughly 13% of which are singletons, and around 1.3% rests with the top ten. Sequencing input: PBMCs. These receptor sequences come from a female donor in good health.

This clonotype was counted at least ten times. The J gene is TRBJ2-7, the V gene TRBV11-1, with D possibly matching TRBD2 (6 bases). This CDR3 has 13 amino acids. Germline assignment: CDR1 SGHAT and CDR2 FQDESV (reference sequence). The V end lost 5 bases, the J end lost 5 bases, and 13 bases lay between the germline ends. DNA for the CDR3: TGTGCCAGCAGCGCCCGGGGAGGAAACGAGCAGTACTTC. Translating it yields CASSARGGNEQYF.

Comment on this clonotype: Given a much more abundant clone one base away, this may be a read error. It is likely a read error, because the conserved phenylalanine at the end of the CDR3 is missing. The CDR3 region is CATSDPREAVDTQYL. The CDR3 coding sequence is TGTGCCACCAGTGACCCACGGGAGGCGGTAGATACGCAGTATCTT. V is TRBV24-1 and J is TRBJ2-3, with 7 bases matching TRBD2. Germline CDR1 reads KGHDR; CDR2 reads SFDVKD. The CDR3 totals 15 residues. Unmatched junction bases numbered 8, after V lost 4 bases and J lost 5 bases.

There are many counts of this clonotype. V is TRBV5-1 and J is TRBJ2-1, with D hard to call. Trimming shortened V by 4 bases and J by 0 bases, and 23 bases separated the two germline ends. This CDR3 contains 19 residues. Germline CDR1 reads SGHRS; CDR2 reads YFSETQ. The CDR3 spells CASSPATKAGPSSYNEQFF. DNA of the CDR3: TGCGCCAGCAGCCCAGCAACAAAGGCCGGGCCGAGCTCCTACAATGAGCAGTTCTTC.

This clonotype was counted at least ten times. The rearrangement uses TRBV29-1 and TRBJ2-3; either TRBD1 or TRBD2 may fit D (5 bases each). The V gene lost 3 bases and the J gene lost 4 bases, with 8 bases spanning the gap. The CDR3 is 12 amino acids. In germline, CDR1 is SQVTM, CDR2 ANQGSEA. CDR3 nucleotides: TGCAGCGTTGAGCAGGGAGCAGATACGCAGTATTTT. It translates to CSVEQGADTQYF.

There are many counts of this clonotype. The rearrangement uses TRBV14 and TRBJ2-2, with 11 bases that match TRBD2. The CDR3 extends over 19 amino acids. Germline lookup yields CDR1 SGHDN and CDR2 FVKESK. Germline trimming cut 0 bases from V and 2 bases from J; bases unmatched to any gene: 8. CDR3 nucleotide sequence: TGTGCCAGCAGCCAAGAGGTGGCTAGCGGGAGGTACAACACCGGGGAGCTGTTTTTT. This gives the protein CASSQEVASGRYNTGELFF.

At least ten counts were recorded for this clonotype. This chain's CDR3 is CASSYDRASTDTQYF. The CDR3 coding sequence is TGTGCCAGCAGTTACGACAGGGCAAGCACAGATACGCAGTATTTT. The rearrangement uses TRBV6-5 and TRBJ2-3; 7 bases align to TRBD1. This CDR3 is built from 15 residues. The trim removed 2 bases at V and 0 bases at J, leaving 2 bases unmatched. The germline V gene encodes CDR1 MNHEY and CDR2 SVGAGI.

This clonotype appeared many times. This chain connects TRBV29-1 to TRBJ2-6; D may match TRBD1 or TRBD2 (6 bases each). The CDR3 has 14 amino acids. CDR1 and CDR2 (germline): SQVTM, ANQGSEA. The V end lost 5 bases, the J end lost 1 base, and 9 bases lay between the germline ends. The DNA for the CDR3 is TGCAGCGTTCTAGGGGGGTCTGGGGCCAACGTCCTGACTTTC. Its translation is CSVLGGSGANVLTF.

The sample holds many counts of this clonotype. V and J are TRBV6-6 and TRBJ2-3; D perhaps matches TRBD1 (6 bases). Trimming stripped 8 bases from V and 2 bases from J, with 23 bases between. Germline V lookup: CDR1 MNHNY, CDR2 SVGAGI (reference sequence). The CDR3 loop spans 17 amino acids. CDR3 in amino acids: CASWEGGHRKPTDTQYF. CDR3 bases: TGTGCCAGCTGGGAAGGGGGACACAGGAAACCCACAGATACGCAGTATTTT.

There are many counts of this clonotype. The chain employs TRBV9 and TRBJ2-2; 11 bases agree with TRBD1. CDR3 length: 15 amino acids. The J segment lost 5 bases and the V segment lost 4 bases, leaving 4 bases of the junction unmatched. Germline assignment: CDR1 SGDLS and CDR2 YYNGEE. The CDR3 here is CASSPRDRGTGELFF. The DNA for the CDR3 is TGTGCCAGCAGCCCCCGGGACAGGGGGACCGGGGAGCTGTTTTTT.

This clonotype was detected ten times or more. The chain joins TRBV19 to TRBJ1-1; unclear D gene. Germline-derived CDR1 and CDR2 are LNHDA and SQIVND (reference sequence). The CDR3 totals 12 residues. Trimming cost V 7 bases and J 1 base, with 7 bases left between them. The CDR3 DNA reads TGTGCCAGTAAGCTTGGGAACACTGAAGCTTTCTTT. Translating gives CASKLGNTEAFF. Full variable domain (outside the CDR3, taken from reference TRBV19 and TRBJ1-1): DGGITQSPKYLFRKEGQNVTLSCEQNLNHDAMYWYRQDPGQGLRLIYYSQIVNDFQKGDIAEGYSVSREKKESFPLTVTSAQKNPTAFYLCASKLGNTEAFFGQGTRLTVV.

The sample holds many counts of this clonotype. The chain has TRBV19 and TRBJ2-1, with D unresolved. V lost 4 bases, J lost 5 bases, and 9 bases lay in between. Looked up from germline, CDR1 is LNHDA and CDR2 is SQIVND (reference sequence). The CDR3 contains 13 residues. CDR3 nucleotide sequence: TGTGCCAGTAGTACCGAAATCGACAATGAGCAGTTCTTC. This codes for CASSTEIDNEQFF. The full variable domain, its missing parts supplied by reference TRBV19 and TRBJ2-1, is DGGITQSPKYLFRKEGQNVTLSCEQNLNHDAMYWYRQDPGQGLRLIYYSQIVNDFQKGDIAEGYSVSREKKESFPLTVTSAQKNPTAFYLCASSTEIDNEQFFGPGTRLTVL.

The J gene is TRBJ2-3, the V gene TRBV5-1; D is unclear. Trimming stripped 2 bases from V and 2 bases from J, with 3 bases between. The germline V gene encodes CDR1 SGHRS and CDR2 YFSETQ. This CDR3 has 12 residues. The CDR3 sequence: CASSFLTDTQYF. The CDR3, as DNA: TGCGCCAGCAGCTTCCTCACAGATACGCAGTATTTT.

This clonotype was seen a few times. V and J are TRBV20-1 and TRBJ2-3; D is unclear. V gave up 1 base and J gave up 8 bases, with 19 bases separating them. The germline V gene has CDR1 DFQATT and CDR2 SNEGSKA (reference sequence). This CDR3 is 15 amino acids long. CDR3 amino acids: CSARARTERSSTQYF. The CDR3 DNA reads as TGCAGTGCTAGAGCACGCACGGAACGGTCATCTACGCAGTATTTT.

This clonotype was observed at least ten times. The chain joins TRBV10-2 to TRBJ2-1, with 9 nucleotides matching TRBD2. After removal of 5 bases from V and 4 bases from J, the junction contained 6 bases not matched to a gene. Germline V lookup: CDR1 WSHSY, CDR2 SAAADI. The CDR3 totals 15 residues. The DNA for the CDR3 is TGCGCCAGCAGTAATAGCGGGAGCCGTTACAATGAGCAGTTCTTC. Encoded protein: CASSNSGSRYNEQFF.

This clonotype was seen repeatedly, ten times or more. The rearrangement uses TRBV7-9 and TRBJ2-3, with a possible D match to TRBD1 (5 bases). The germline V gene encodes CDR1 SEHNR and CDR2 FQNEAQ (reference sequence). CDR3 length: 15 amino acids. Trimming pared 5 bases from V and 3 bases from J, leaving 15 bases between. The CDR3 spells CASSLGGAGTDTQYF. For the CDR3, the DNA is TGTGCCAGCAGCCTAGGTGGGGCCGGGACAGATACGCAGTATTTT.

This clonotype was observed at least ten times. The V and J genes are TRBV5-1 and TRBJ1-1, with 7 nucleotides matching TRBD1. Unmatched junction bases numbered 11, after V lost 4 bases and J lost 5 bases. Germline CDR1 SGHRS, CDR2 YFSETQ. This CDR3 is built from 15 residues. The CDR3: CASSGLGGASTEAFF. Written as DNA, the CDR3 is TGCGCCAGCAGCGGTCTAGGGGGCGCAAGTACTGAAGCTTTCTTT.